The 28 T cell receptor beta chains in this list originate from one sample, sequenced in a study of regulatory T cells in long-lasting Graves disease. Regarding time point: newly diagnosed GD, antithyroid drugs for less than 3 months. The TCR library was made from RNA extracted from PBMCs. Building of the TCR beta libraries involved iRepertoire HTBI primers and Arm-PCR of CDR3 regions. TCRdb re-analysed the multiplex PCR reads in MiXCR, keeping a single row per CDR3 protein. The table includes 400,000 to 550,000 distinct CDR3 sequences, under 15% detected once. These sequences were also reported in another study, on T cells in Graves' hyperthyroidism and ophthalmopathy.

Material: peripheral blood mononuclear cells (PBMCs), obtained at new diagnosis, from a patient treated with antithyroid drugs. These receptors all come from a woman in her twenties or thirties with Graves disease.

This clonotype was counted ten times or more. The chain employs TRBV29-1 and TRBJ1-1; no clear D. Germline loops: CDR1 SQVTM, CDR2 ANQGSEA. The ends were cut back, 2 bases at V and 1 base at J, with 11 bases in the middle. There are 14 residues in the CDR3. The CDR3 bases are TGCAGCGTTGAAAAGGATCGGGCGAACACTGAAGCTTTCTTT. Translation: CSVEKDRANTEAFF.

This rearrangement joins TRBV20-1 to TRBJ2-5; 7 nucleotides line up with TRBD1. CDR1 and CDR2 (germline): DFQATT, SNEGSKA (reference sequence). The CDR3 is 12 residues long. V was clipped by 6 bases and J by 2 bases; unmatched bases: 3. The CDR3 spells CSATRGQETQYF. The CDR3 nucleotides read TGCAGTGCCACCAGGGGGCAAGAGACCCAGTACTTC.

This chain joins TRBV2 and TRBJ2-5, with a weak D call TRBD1 (6 bases). V lost 6 bases and J lost 5, with 10 bases in between. Germline V gene lookup returns CDR1 SNHLY and CDR2 FYNNEI. This CDR3 is 12 amino acids long. The CDR3: CASRRDTETQYF. The CDR3 bases are TGTGCCAGCAGGAGGGACACCGAGACCCAGTACTTC.

This clonotype has a count of ten or more. The V gene is TRBV27, the J gene TRBJ2-1, with 7 positions matching TRBD2. V gave up 3 bases and J gave up 8 bases; unmatched junction bases: 10. The germline V gene has CDR1 MNHEY and CDR2 SMNVEV (reference sequence). The CDR3 has 15 amino acids. The CDR3 sequence is CASSFGGGRVDEQFF. CDR3 nucleotides: TGTGCCAGCAGTTTTGGGGGGGGAAGGGTCGATGAGCAGTTCTTC.

The sample holds many counts of this clonotype. This rearrangement joins TRBV28 to TRBJ1-1; TRBD1 is a possible D gene (5 bases). The germline CDR1 and CDR2 sequences are MDHEN and SYDVKM. The V end was cut by 5 bases, the J end by 5 bases, with 27 bases between. This CDR3 has 18 amino acids. CDR3 sequence (DNA): TGTGCCAGCAGTGACGGGGGACCCACCGCAGGGTGGGGGACTGAAGCTTTCTTT. It specifies CASSDGGPTAGWGTEAFF.

There are a few counts of this clonotype. J is TRBJ1-6 and V is TRBV12-3 or TRBV12-4, with 9 bases lining up with TRBD1. The CDR3 is 13 residues long. V was pared by 11 bases and J by 7 bases, with 6 bases of the junction left unmatched. For the CDR3, the DNA is TGTGCCTGCCGGGACAGGGAAAATTCACCCCTCCACTTT. It specifies CACRDRENSPLHF.

In its sample, this clonotype was seen many times. The chain links TRBV9 to TRBJ2-5, with TRBD2 matching over 12 bases. The CDR3 length is 14 residues. J was trimmed by 4 bases and V by 3 bases; bases with no gene match: 1. Germline-derived CDR1 and CDR2 are SGDLS and YYNGEE. CDR3 amino acids: CASSGLAGAETQYF. The CDR3 DNA reads as TGTGCCAGCAGCGGACTAGCGGGAGCAGAGACCCAGTACTTC.

This clonotype was counted a few times. The chain carries TRBV6-5 and TRBJ1-3; D remains ambiguous. Trimming pared 4 bases from V and 0 bases from J, leaving 10 bases between. This CDR3 has 15 amino acids. Per germline, CDR1 MNHEY and CDR2 SVGAGI. In nucleotides, the CDR3 is TGTGCCAGCAGTTGGGAGCGCGCCTCTGGAAACACCATATATTTT. As protein: CASSWERASGNTIYF.

This clonotype showed up many times. The V and J genes are TRBV5-1 and TRBJ2-7, with 9 positions matching TRBD1. Germline V lookup: CDR1 SGHRS, CDR2 YFSETQ. The CDR3 covers 14 residues. After removal of 7 bases from V and 2 bases from J, the junction contained 7 bases not matched to a gene. The CDR3 DNA reads TGCGCCAGCGCCGGGACAGGGTCGACCTACGAGCAGTACTTC. Translated, it gives CASAGTGSTYEQYF.

This clonotype was recorded at least ten times. The chain combines TRBV6-1 with TRBJ1-2; D call uncertain. The CDR3 has 12 residues. In germline, CDR1 is MNHNS, CDR2 SASEGT. V gave up 5 bases and J gave up 8 bases, with 12 bases separating them. For the CDR3, the DNA is TGTGCCAGCAGTCACGACCTCGGCGGCTACACCTTC. It encodes CASSHDLGGYTF.

This clonotype was detected ten times or more. This sequence joins TRBV11-2 and TRBJ1-2, with a tentative D call TRBD1 (6 bases). The CDR3 sequence is 13 residues long. Germline V gives CDR1 SGHAT, CDR2 FQNNGV. Trimming left V 4 bases short and J 7 bases short, with 13 bases between. The CDR3 is CASSSRQATGYTF. The CDR3 coding sequence is TGTGCCAGCAGCTCCCGACAGGCGACTGGCTACACCTTC.

V and J are TRBV5-5 and TRBJ2-1, with a possible D match to TRBD1 (6 bases). This CDR3 comprises 19 residues. From germline, CDR1 is SGHKS and CDR2 YYEKEE (reference sequence). The V end was cut by 4 bases, the J end by 2 bases, with 25 bases between. The CDR3 region has the DNA TGTGCCAGCAGCGAATATCAACTTTACAGGGCCTGGCCCTACAATGAGCAGTTCTTC. Translation gives CASSEYQLYRAWPYNEQFF. Supplemented by reference TRBV5-5 and TRBJ2-1, the full variable domain reads DAGVTQSPTHLIKTRGQQVTLRCSPISGHKSVSWYQQVLGQGPQFIFQYYEKEERGRGNFPDRFSARQFPNYSSELNVNALLLGDSALYLCASSEYQLYRAWPYNEQFFGPGTRLTVL.

This rearrangement joins TRBV7-9 to TRBJ2-3, with TRBD2 matching 10 bases. The germline gives CDR1 SEHNR, CDR2 FQNEAQ (reference sequence). This CDR3 spans 19 amino acids. With V trimmed by 5 bases and J by 0 bases, 14 bases remained unmatched. The CDR3 DNA follows: TGTGCCAGCAGCCACCTCGGGCTAGCGGGGGCCGCTAGCACAGATACGCAGTATTTT. This sequence encodes CASSHLGLAGAASTDTQYF.

This clonotype was found many times. The CDR3 region has the DNA TGCGCCAGCAGAGAGGGGGGGGTGGGCACTGAAGCTTTCTTT. Its translation: CASREGGVGTEAFF. The gene calls are TRBV5-1 and TRBJ1-1; a weak D match, TRBD1 (6 bases). V lost 5 bases and J 4 bases, leaving 15 bases between the germline ends. The CDR3 length is 14 residues. Germline V gene lookup returns CDR1 SGHRS and CDR2 YFSETQ. The full variable domain, with the rest looked up from reference TRBV5-1 and TRBJ1-1, is KAGVTQTPRYLIKTRGQQVTLSCSPISGHRSVSWYQQTPGQGLQFLFEYFSETQRNKGNFPGRFSGRQFSNSRSEMNVSTLELGDSALYLCASREGGVGTEAFFGQGTRLTVV.

The table lists this clonotype with many counts. The chain is built from TRBV20-1 and TRBJ2-2; 11 positions agree with TRBD2. V lost 4 bases and J lost 2; bases outside the gene matches: 3. The V gene's germline CDR1 is DFQATT and CDR2 SNEGSKA (reference sequence). The CDR3 has 15 amino acids. CDR3 nucleotide sequence: TGCAGTGCTACTGGGACTAGCGGAAACACCGGGGAGCTGTTTTTT. Translating it yields CSATGTSGNTGELFF.

Ten or more counts support this clonotype. This chain connects TRBV4-1 to TRBJ2-1; D remains ambiguous. The CDR3 has 13 amino acids. Germline CDR1 reads MGHRA; CDR2 reads YSYEKL. Trimming shortened V by 2 bases and J by 9 bases, and 11 bases separated the two germline ends. This CDR3 is CASSQREVGEQFF. In DNA, the CDR3 is TGCGCCAGCAGCCAAAGAGAAGTAGGTGAGCAGTTCTTC.

This clonotype was seen at least ten times. The rearrangement uses TRBV28 and TRBJ2-3; D remains unclear. The V and J ends lost 7 bases and 4 bases respectively, with 15 bases between them. Germline V gene lookup returns CDR1 MDHEN and CDR2 SYDVKM. CDR3 length: 14 amino acids. The CDR3 sequence is CASTQRAVADTQYF. CDR3 coding DNA: TGTGCCAGCACCCAACGGGCGGTTGCAGATACGCAGTATTTT. The full variable domain, rest sourced from reference TRBV28 and TRBJ2-3, is DVKVTQSSRYLVKRTGEKVFLECVQDMDHENMFWYRQDPGLGLRLIYFSYDVKMKEKGDIPEGYSVSREKKERFSLILESASTNQTSMYLCASTQRAVADTQYFGPGTRLTVL.

The V call is TRBV19, the J call TRBJ2-7, with TRBD1 matching over 9 bases. In germline, CDR1 is LNHDA, CDR2 SQIVND (reference sequence). V lost 3 bases to trimming and J lost 5 bases; unmatched junction nucleotides: 8. CDR3 length: 15 residues. In DNA, the CDR3 is TGTGCCAGTAGTATCCGGACAGGGGTATATGACGAGCAGTACTTC. Translated, it gives CASSIRTGVYDEQYF.

This clonotype was recorded many times. The gene calls are TRBV12-3 or TRBV12-4 and TRBJ2-1, with a weak D call TRBD2 (5 bases). Trimming pared 7 bases from V and 8 bases from J, leaving 21 bases between. The CDR3 length is 15 residues. CDR3 DNA sequence: TGTGCCAGCACCCCCAGGAGCGGCCCAACCGATGAGCAGTTCTTC. This gives the protein CASTPRSGPTDEQFF.

The V and J genes are TRBV7-9 and TRBJ1-4; D remains ambiguous. Per germline, CDR1 SEHNR and CDR2 FQNEAQ (reference sequence). Trimming left V 6 bases short and J 7 bases short, with 6 bases between. The CDR3 sequence is 11 residues long. In nucleotides, the CDR3 is TGTGCCAGCAGTACGACTGAAAAACTGTTTTTT. This codes for CASSTTEKLFF.

At least ten counts were recorded for this clonotype. CDR3 region: CASNRDASYEQYF. CDR3 in DNA: TGTGCCAGTAACCGGGACGCGTCCTACGAGCAGTACTTC. This chain joins TRBV28 and TRBJ2-7, with D possibly called TRBD1 or TRBD2 (5 bases each). This CDR3 has 13 residues. V was shortened by 9 bases and J by 1 base, with 13 bases between the two germline ends. Germline V gene data show CDR1 as MDHEN and CDR2 as SYDVKM. The full variable domain, completed using reference TRBV28 and TRBJ2-7, is DVKVTQSSRYLVKRTGEKVFLECVQDMDHENMFWYRQDPGLGLRLIYFSYDVKMKEKGDIPEGYSVSREKKERFSLILESASTNQTSMYLCASNRDASYEQYFGPGTRLTVT.

The gene calls are TRBV20-1 and TRBJ2-2; D possibly corresponds to TRBD2 (5 bases). The germline V gene encodes CDR1 DFQATT and CDR2 SNEGSKA (reference sequence). V gave up 0 bases and J gave up 0 bases, with 8 bases separating them. The CDR3 sequence is 15 residues long. The DNA of the CDR3 is TGCAGTGCTAGAGAAGGCGGGCCGAACACCGGGGAGCTGTTTTTT. It specifies CSAREGGPNTGELFF.

The rearrangement joins TRBV6-9 to TRBJ2-7; 8 bases fit TRBD1. The trim removed 3 bases at V and 4 bases at J, leaving 8 bases unmatched. The CDR3 sequence is 15 residues long. Germline CDR1 is MNHGY and CDR2 is SVAAGI. As DNA, the CDR3 is TGTGCCAGCAGTTACAGTTCGGACAGGGTATACGAGCAGTACTTC. Translating it yields CASSYSSDRVYEQYF.

This clonotype was detected many times. The chain is built from TRBV28 and TRBJ2-1; 10 bases fit TRBD2. The junction had 13 bases not matched to a gene; V was cut back by 5 bases and J by 9 bases. This CDR3 spans 16 amino acids. The germline CDR1 and CDR2 sequences are MDHEN and SYDVKM. The CDR3 region is CASSRFIAGGLTEQFF. In DNA form, the CDR3 reads TGTGCCAGCAGTCGGTTTATAGCGGGAGGATTGACTGAGCAGTTCTTC.

This clonotype has a count of ten or more. The V and J genes are TRBV4-1 and TRBJ2-5; D not resolved. Trimming removed 0 bases at V and 5 bases at J, with 10 bases between. The germline CDR1 and CDR2 sequences are MGHRA and YSYEKL. The CDR3 has 14 residues. The CDR3 loop reads CASSQDEGWETQYF. CDR3 DNA sequence: TGCGCCAGCAGCCAAGATGAAGGATGGGAGACCCAGTACTTC.

Worth noting for this clonotype: A much bigger clone sits one base away, suggesting this may be a read error. The rearrangement uses TRBV6-1 and TRBJ2-5; weak D call: TRBD2 (7 bases). The CDR3 consists of 14 residues. Germline V gene sequence: CDR1 MNHNS, CDR2 SASEGT. V shed 6 bases and J shed 5 bases, with 16 bases lying between them. This CDR3 reads CASSARGGAETQYF. The CDR3 DNA reads as TGTGCCAGCAGCGCGCGCGGGGGCGCGGAGACCCAGTACTTC.

This clonotype was counted at least ten times. This chain connects TRBV29-1 to TRBJ2-7, with TRBD2 identical over 8 bases. Unmatched junction bases numbered 5, after V lost 4 bases and J lost 6 bases. Germline CDR1 SQVTM, CDR2 ANQGSEA. The CDR3 extends over 12 amino acids. For the CDR3, the DNA is TGCAGCGTTGGGGGGCTAGCGGGCGAGCAGTACTTC. Its protein product is CSVGGLAGEQYF.

The chain recombines TRBV20-1 with TRBJ2-1, with D maybe TRBD1 (6 bases). With 0 bases removed from V and 1 base from J, the gap between germline ends came to 10 bases. The germline gives CDR1 DFQATT, CDR2 SNEGSKA (reference sequence). There are 15 residues in the CDR3. DNA of the CDR3: TGCAGTGCTAGAGATGGGACACCTTCCTACAATGAGCAGTTCTTC. This encodes CSARDGTPSYNEQFF.